What follows are 20 T cell receptor beta chains derived from one specimen sequenced in a study of tumor-infiltrating lymphocytes in oesophageal squamous cell carcinoma. MiXCR, applied by TCRdb to the PCR reads, yields one record per CDR3 protein. The profile shows approximately 9,700 distinct CDR3 sequences, under 65% of them singletons. Sample: esophageal tumor tissue. These receptor sequences come from a female donor with esophageal squamous cell carcinoma.

V usage is TRBV7-2 and J usage is TRBJ2-1, with D possibly TRBD2 on 6 matching bases. The J call may be in error: the DNA end matches TRBJ2-7 better. The CDR3 contains 14 residues. Germline CDR1 is SGHTA and CDR2 is FQGNSA. The CDR3 sequence: CASSLAGTLNEQYF. Here the CDR3 DNA reads TGTGCCAGCAGCTTAGCTGGGACTCTAAATGAGCAGTACTTC.

In its sample, this clonotype was seen a few times. This CDR3 is missing its conserved last phenylalanine or tryptophan, likely due to a read error. The DNA is omitted, as the CDR3 cannot be located on it reliably, and the CDR3 follows TCRdb's listing. The chain couples TRBV4-1 to TRBJ2-6; the table's D call TRBD1 went unverified against the DNA. In germline, CDR1 is MGHRA, CDR2 YSYEKL. The length of the CDR3 is 16 amino acids, counting both ends. CDR3 protein: CASSLRTGSYEQYFGA.

Details on this clonotype: The junction shows a germline mismatch at one end, possibly a read error. This chain connects TRBV7-2 to TRBJ2-4; the D gene is possibly TRBD2 (5 bases). There are 15 residues in the CDR3. Looked up from germline, CDR1 is SGHTA and CDR2 is FQGNSA. The CDR3 here is CASSPSGIISSPLHF. DNA of the CDR3: TGTGCCAGCAGCCCCTCCGGGATTATTAGCTCACCCCTCCACTTC.

The V call is TRBV7-2, the J call TRBJ1-4; tentatively, D is TRBD1 (6 bases). V lost 2 bases to trimming and J lost 11 bases, with 24 bases between them. The CDR3 is 17 residues long. From germline, CDR1 is SGHTA and CDR2 FQGNSA. CDR3 DNA: TGTGCCAGCAGCTTATCGGGACCGACGGCGACTAGGGGGAAACTGTTTTTT. Protein: CASSLSGPTATRGKLFF.

This clonotype was observed a few times. A read error is likely, as this CDR3 ends without the conserved phenylalanine or tryptophan. The DNA is left out, because the CDR3 cannot be placed on it with certainty; the CDR3 is given as TCRdb lists it. This chain's CDR3 is CASSLGVAGGYEQYFGS. V is TRBV7-2 and J is TRBJ2-1; no check of the table's D call, TRBD2, against the DNA was made. From germline, CDR1 is SGHTA and CDR2 FQGNSA. The CDR3 length is 17 residues, termini included.

The chain recombines TRBV6-9 with TRBJ2-1; no clear D. This CDR3 is built from 14 residues. V shed 10 bases and J shed 1 base, with 14 bases lying between them. Per germline, CDR1 MNHGY and CDR2 SVAAGI. CDR3 region: CATLQSSSYNEQFF. DNA of the CDR3: TGTGCCACCTTACAGTCGTCTTCCTACAATGAGCAGTTCTTC.

The chain uses TRBV11-2 and TRBJ2-1; maybe TRBD1 (5 bases). This CDR3 comprises 14 residues. CDR1 is SGHAT, CDR2 FQNNGV, per germline. V was clipped by 5 bases and J by 9 bases, with 17 bases between them. The CDR3 sequence is CASSPRRIDSEQFF. CDR3 in DNA: TGTGCCAGCAGCCCCCGGCGCATTGACAGTGAGCAGTTCTTC.

V and J are TRBV7-9 and TRBJ2-1; 10 nucleotides line up with TRBD2. TRBJ2-7 explains the end of the DNA better; the J call may be wrong. This CDR3 has 15 amino acids. Germline V gene sequence: CDR1 SEHNR, CDR2 FQNEAQ (reference sequence). The CDR3 loop is CASSYKREGRYEQYF. The CDR3 DNA reads as TGTGCCAGCAGCTACAAGCGGGAGGGCCGTTATGAGCAGTACTTC.

This clonotype turned up a few times. The rearrangement uses TRBV7-8 and TRBJ2-5; 9 positions match TRBD1. CDR3 size: 18 residues. Looked up from germline, CDR1 is SGHVS and CDR2 is FQNEAQ. After removal of 5 bases from V and 4 bases from J, the junction contained 17 bases not matched to a gene. CDR3 loop: CASSRTGGGPEVGETQYF. Written as DNA, the CDR3 is TGTGCCAGCAGCCGAACAGGGGGCGGACCAGAAGTAGGAGAGACCCAGTACTTC.

With regard to this clonotype: One end of the junction varies from germline; a read error may be responsible. The chain has TRBV7-6 and TRBJ2-5; D is undetermined. CDR1 is SGHVS and CDR2 is FNYEAQ in the germline V gene. The CDR3 totals 14 residues. CDR3 region: CASSLGSGRETQYF. The CDR3 DNA sequence: TGTGCTAGCAGCTTAGGGTCCGGACGGGAGACCCAGTACTTC.

In this sample, this clonotype is hyperexpanded. This chain links TRBV7-9 with TRBJ2-6; 9 bases are shared with TRBD1. In germline, CDR1 is SEHNR, CDR2 FQNEAQ (reference sequence). This CDR3 has 18 residues. The ends lost 5 bases at V and 0 bases at J; junction bases unmatched: 8. The CDR3 sequence is CASSGERDRVSGANVLTF. The CDR3 bases are TGTGCCAGCAGCGGAGAACGGGACAGGGTCTCTGGGGCCAACGTCCTGACTTTC.

The chain recombines TRBV7-2 with TRBJ2-1; D may be TRBD1 (6 bases). The DNA end is more similar to TRBJ2-5, so the J call may be wrong. The CDR3 length is 17 residues. Germline V gives CDR1 SGHTA, CDR2 FQGNSA. The CDR3 DNA reads TGTGCCAGCAGCTCGCCTTACAGGGTATTAAGTGGAGAGACCCAGTACTTC. It encodes CASSSPYRVLSGETQYF.

Many counts were recorded for this clonotype. The rearrangement joins TRBV6-1 to TRBJ1-3, with 7 bases that match TRBD1. The CDR3 extends over 15 amino acids. Unmatched junction bases numbered 7, after V lost 4 bases and J lost 4 bases. Germline CDR1 is MNHNS and CDR2 is SASEGT. CDR3 bases: TGTGCCAGCAGTGCCGCTACAGGGGTCGGAAACACCATATATTTT. Translation gives CASSAATGVGNTIYF.

The rearrangement uses TRBV28 and TRBJ2-1, with a tentative D call TRBD2 (5 bases). Matching the DNA end better, TRBJ2-7 makes the J call doubtful. The CDR3 is 13 amino acids. Germline V gene data show CDR1 as MDHEN and CDR2 as SYDVKM. The chain's CDR3 is CASNSGFAYEQYF. CDR3 DNA: TGTGCCAGCAACTCGGGGTTTGCCTACGAGCAGTACTTC.

With regard to this clonotype: Likely a read error: the CDR3 ends without its conserved phenylalanine or tryptophan. It is unclear where the CDR3 begins or ends on the DNA, so no DNA is shown, and the CDR3 is as TCRdb lists it. The V call is TRBV7-9, the J call TRBJ2-1; TRBD1, the table's D call, was not compared with the DNA. The CDR3 is made up of 16 amino acids, end residues included. Per germline, CDR1 SEHNR and CDR2 FQNEAQ (reference sequence). The chain's CDR3 is CASSADRGSSPLHFGN.

This clonotype has more than one count but fewer than ten. The V gene is TRBV7-2, the J gene TRBJ2-3; 12 bases line up with TRBD2. The CDR3 sequence is 16 residues long. V shed 4 bases and J 5 bases; nucleotides not matched to a gene: 7. The germline CDR1 and CDR2 sequences are SGHTA and FQGNSA. CDR3 in amino acids: CASSSQLAGGGDTQYF. Here the CDR3 DNA reads TGTGCCAGCAGCTCTCAGCTAGCGGGAGGGGGAGATACGCAGTATTTT.

This chain uses TRBV7-8 with TRBJ2-3, with D possibly being TRBD1 (6 bases). The J call may be faulty, since TRBJ2-1 better matches the DNA end. There are 15 residues in the CDR3. The germline V gene encodes CDR1 SGHVS and CDR2 FQNEAQ. The CDR3 loop is CASSVGTTQGNEQFF. CDR3 bases: TGTGCCAGCAGCGTCGGGACGACTCAGGGGAATGAGCAGTTCTTC.

The chain joins TRBV7-9 to TRBJ2-3, with 12 bases matching TRBD2. The CDR3 is 16 residues long. CDR1 and CDR2 (germline): SEHNR, FQNEAQ (reference sequence). The V gene end was trimmed by 5 bases and the J gene end by 5 bases; junction bases not matched to a gene: 8. The CDR3 sequence is CASSAPPGLAGDTQYF. CDR3 nucleotides: TGTGCCAGCAGCGCCCCACCGGGACTAGCGGGAGATACGCAGTATTTT.

The J gene is TRBJ2-5, the V gene TRBV6-1; 7 bases match TRBD2. The DNA matches TRBJ2-1 better at its end, which makes the J call doubtful. The V gene's germline CDR1 is MNHNS and CDR2 SASEGT. The CDR3 runs 15 residues. CDR3 DNA: TGTGCCAGCAGTGAATCAGGTGGACTAGTTCGTGAGCAGTTCTTC. Translation gives CASSESGGLVREQFF.

A note on this clonotype: Since no conserved phenylalanine or tryptophan closes the CDR3, a read error is the likely cause. No DNA is shown, since the ends of the CDR3 on it are uncertain; the CDR3 is the one TCRdb lists. The gene calls are TRBV12-3 or TRBV12-4 and TRBJ2-6; the D call TRBD1 from the table was never checked on the DNA. The CDR3 is 16 amino acids long, termini counted. Here the CDR3 reads CASSLDGALAEQFFGA.